This T cell receptor beta chain was recovered during a study of T cell changes during pregnancy in multiple sclerosis. V was cut by 4 bases and J by 3 bases, with 13 bases left in between. The CDR3 runs 14 residues. Per the germline V gene, CDR1 is SGHDT and CDR2 is YYEEEE. TCRdb keeps only in-frame clones here, not all; method: immunoSEQ multiplex PCR. This sample yields around 44,000 clones, of which 88% are seen a single time; roughly 1% belongs to the top ten. The TCR comes from a female donor with multiple sclerosis, enrolled in a pregnancy study. The chain links TRBV5-6 to TRBJ2-5, with D perhaps TRBD2 (6 bases). The source was CD4+ T cells from peripheral blood mononuclear cells, collected in the second trimester of pregnancy. The CDR3 DNA sequence: TGTGCCAGCAGCCCCACGGGCGGGAAAGAGACCCAGTACTTC. Translating it yields CASSPTGGKETQYF.